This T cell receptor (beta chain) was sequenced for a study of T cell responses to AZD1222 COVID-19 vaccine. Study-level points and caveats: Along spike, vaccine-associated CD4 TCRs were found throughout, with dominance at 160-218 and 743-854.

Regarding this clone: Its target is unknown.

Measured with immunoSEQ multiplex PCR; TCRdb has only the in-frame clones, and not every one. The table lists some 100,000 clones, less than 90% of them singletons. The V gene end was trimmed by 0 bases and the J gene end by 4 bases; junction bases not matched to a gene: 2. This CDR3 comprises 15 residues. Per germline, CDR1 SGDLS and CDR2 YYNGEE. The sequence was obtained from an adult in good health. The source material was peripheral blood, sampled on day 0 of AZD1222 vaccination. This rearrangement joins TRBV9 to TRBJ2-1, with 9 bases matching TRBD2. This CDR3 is CASSVGTSAYNEQFF. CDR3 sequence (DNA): TGTGCCAGCAGCGTAGGGACTAGCGCATACAATGAGCAGTTCTTC.